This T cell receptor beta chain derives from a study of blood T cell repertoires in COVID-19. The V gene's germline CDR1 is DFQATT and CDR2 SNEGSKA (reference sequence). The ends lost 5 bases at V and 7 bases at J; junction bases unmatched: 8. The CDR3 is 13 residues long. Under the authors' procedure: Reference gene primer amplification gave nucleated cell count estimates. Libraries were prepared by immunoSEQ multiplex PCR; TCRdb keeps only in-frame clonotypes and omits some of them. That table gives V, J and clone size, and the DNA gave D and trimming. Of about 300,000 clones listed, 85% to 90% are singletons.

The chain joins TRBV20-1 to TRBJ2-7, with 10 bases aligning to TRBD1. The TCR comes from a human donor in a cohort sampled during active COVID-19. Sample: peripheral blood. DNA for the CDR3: TGCAGTGCTGGTGGACAGGGGGTACATGAGCAGTACTTC. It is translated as CSAGGQGVHEQYF.